Below, 10 T cell receptor beta chains from the same sample are listed, as sequenced in a study of T cells in narcolepsy. Libraries were prepared by immunoSEQ multiplex PCR; TCRdb keeps only in-frame clonotypes and omits some of them. This table has more than 20,000 clones, about 91% appearing once. The sequencing sample was made of CD45RA- memory CD4+ T cells from PBMCs. The receptors come from a human donor with narcolepsy.

The CDR3 region is CASSEYGSWGYTDTQYF. CDR3 bases: TGTGCCAGCAGTGAATATGGGAGCTGGGGGTACACAGATACGCAGTATTTT. The V call is TRBV25-1, the J call TRBJ2-3; either TRBD1 or TRBD2 may supply D (5 bases each). CDR3 length: 17 residues. Germline-derived CDR1 and CDR2 are MGHDK and SYGVNS. The V end was cut by 0 bases, the J end by 2 bases, with 15 bases between.

This rearrangement joins TRBV6-1 to TRBJ2-7; D perhaps matches TRBD2 (5 bases). Germline CDR1 and CDR2: MNHNS and SASEGT. The CDR3 runs 14 residues. V was clipped by 6 bases and J by 3 bases, with 15 bases between them. CDR3 nucleotides: TGTGCCAGCAGCGAATCCGGGAACCACTACGAGCAGTACTTC. It encodes CASSESGNHYEQYF.

The J gene is TRBJ2-7, the V gene TRBV2; tentatively, D is TRBD2 (6 bases). Trimming removed 6 bases at V and 0 bases at J, with 12 bases between. The V gene's germline CDR1 is SNHLY and CDR2 FYNNEI. The CDR3 is 14 residues long. The CDR3 nucleotides are TGTGCCAGCAGCTCGGGACTGAGCTCCTACGAGCAGTACTTC. Protein sequence: CASSSGLSSYEQYF.

A few counts support this clone. V gene TRBV18 combines with J gene TRBJ1-4, with D unclear. The CDR3 has 13 residues. V was pared by 2 bases and J by 8 bases, with 9 bases between. CDR1 is KGHSH and CDR2 is LQKENI in the germline V gene. The CDR3 nucleotides are TGTGCCAGCTCACCAACGACGGTGGAAAAACTGTTTTTT. This translates into CASSPTTVEKLFF.

CDR3 in DNA: TGTGCCAGTAGTATGGACAGGGGAACTTCTGGGGCCAACGTCCTGACTTTC. Protein sequence: CASSMDRGTSGANVLTF. The chain joins TRBV19 to TRBJ2-6, with 9 bases that match TRBD1. The CDR3 is 17 amino acids. V shed 3 bases, J shed 1 base, and the junction held 4 bases outside the gene matches. Germline V CDR1 and CDR2: LNHDA, SQIVND (reference sequence).

This chain links TRBV18 with TRBJ2-7; 10 bases match TRBD2. This CDR3 has 15 residues. Trimming removed 0 bases from V and 6 bases from J; junction bases left unmatched: 5. CDR1 and CDR2 (germline): KGHSH, LQKENI. CDR3 in amino acids: CASSPPSAGGREQYF. The CDR3 DNA reads TGTGCCAGCTCACCACCATCAGCGGGAGGGCGCGAGCAGTACTTC.

This chain uses TRBV7-2 with TRBJ2-7, with a weak D call TRBD1 (6 bases). From germline, CDR1 is SGHTA and CDR2 FQGNSA. Trimming left V 5 bases short and J 8 bases short, with 22 bases between. The CDR3 has 15 amino acids. The CDR3 nucleotides read TGTGCCAGCAGCGAAAGGGCCTCAGGGGAGACAAAGCAGTACTTC. It encodes CASSERASGETKQYF.

The chain combines TRBV5-4 with TRBJ1-5; the D is unclear. The CDR3 sequence is 15 residues long. Germline V gene sequence: CDR1 SGHNT, CDR2 YYREEE (reference sequence). V lost 0 bases, J lost 0 bases, and 7 bases lay in between. The CDR3 here is CASSLGGNSNQPQHF. CDR3 sequence (DNA): TGTGCCAGCAGCTTGGGAGGAAATAGCAATCAGCCCCAGCATTTT. The full variable domain, its missing parts supplied by reference TRBV5-4 and TRBJ1-5, is ETGVTQSPTHLIKTRGQQVTLRCSSQSGHNTVSWYQQALGQGPQFIFQYYREEENGRGNFPPRFSGLQFPNYSSELNVNALELDDSALYLCASSLGGNSNQPQHFGDGTRLSIL.

In nucleotides, the CDR3 is TGCGCCAGCAGACCTGCGGGGGGCCAGTATGGCTACACCTTC. Its protein product is CASRPAGGQYGYTF. V gene TRBV5-1 combines with J gene TRBJ1-2; TRBD1 might be the D (6 bases). Germline V gene sequence: CDR1 SGHRS, CDR2 YFSETQ. V lost 5 bases and J lost 5, with 16 bases in between. The CDR3 loop spans 14 amino acids.

This chain connects TRBV11-2 to TRBJ2-1, with TRBD1 matching 8 bases. Trimming took 5 bases from V and 5 from J; bases not matched to a gene: 8. The CDR3 has 15 amino acids. CDR1 and CDR2 from the germline V gene are SGHAT and FQNNGV. CDR3 nucleotide sequence: TGTGCCAGCAGCCGAGGACAGGGACCTCACAATGAGCAGTTCTTC. Amino acids: CASSRGQGPHNEQFF.